What follows are 8 T cell receptor beta chains derived from one specimen sequenced in a study of beta chain features in type 1 diabetes. Of the isolated RNA, all was reverse transcribed, and so the sequenced material was expressed TCRB transcripts. The protocol was immunoSEQ multiplex PCR, while the TCRdb copy is restricted to in-frame clones and leaves out a portion. The profile shows 220,000 or so clones, over 65% of them singletons. The sequenced sample was naive CD4+ T cells from blood. Every receptor here comes from a man aged 25 to 45 in good health.

The chain carries TRBV6-5 and TRBJ2-1; TRBD1 agrees at 8 bases. The CDR3 consists of 13 residues. Germline V CDR1 and CDR2: MNHEY, SVGAGI. J was trimmed by 8 bases and V by 7 bases; bases with no gene match: 7. Here the CDR3 DNA reads TGTGCCAGCACCAGACAGGGGAGGCATGAGCAGTTCTTC. Translation gives CASTRQGRHEQFF.

The genes are TRBV30 and TRBJ2-3; 9 bases match TRBD2. Per germline, CDR1 GTSNPN and CDR2 SVGIG (reference sequence). With 0 bases clipped from V and 6 bases from J, the junction kept 7 bases outside the gene matches. CDR3 length: 15 amino acids. CDR3 in amino acids: CAWSVSAGGYDTQYF. The CDR3 region has the DNA TGTGCCTGGAGTGTCTCAGCGGGAGGATACGATACGCAGTATTTT.

DNA for the CDR3: TGTGCCTGGAGTGTACAATGGATCTCCTACGAGCAGTACTTC. Translation gives CAWSVQWISYEQYF. This chain links TRBV30 with TRBJ2-7; D not resolved. Trimming cost V 0 bases and J 0 bases, with 9 bases left between them. This CDR3 is 14 amino acids long. Germline CDR1 GTSNPN, CDR2 SVGIG (reference sequence).

A few counts support this clone. This chain uses TRBV7-2 with TRBJ2-4; D unresolved. The CDR3 sequence is 12 residues long. From germline, CDR1 is SGHTA and CDR2 FQGNSA. V lost 6 bases, J lost 9 bases, and 12 bases lay in between. CDR3 DNA sequence: TGTGCCAGCAGGCCGACCAATAGCATTCAGTACTTC. Translating gives CASRPTNSIQYF.

This clone was seen only a few times. The sample has other DNA sequences that encode this CDR3 too. This sequence joins TRBV30 and TRBJ1-5; possibly TRBD1 for D (5 bases). The CDR3 runs 14 residues. Germline lookup yields CDR1 GTSNPN and CDR2 SVGIG (reference sequence). V lost 1 base and J lost 2, with 9 bases in between. CDR3: CAWSAGRGNQPQHF. The CDR3 bases are TGTGCCTGGAGTGCGGGCAGGGGCAATCAGCCCCAGCATTTT.

The chain links TRBV4-1 to TRBJ2-1; 10 positions match TRBD2. The V segment lost 0 bases and the J segment 5 bases; nucleotides outside the gene matches: 4. CDR3 length: 16 residues. Germline CDR1 reads MGHRA; CDR2 reads YSYEKL. As DNA, the CDR3 is TGCGCCAGCAGCCAAGAAGGCAGCGGGGGGGACAATGAGCAGTTCTTC. Protein: CASSQEGSGGDNEQFF.

With respect to this clone: Germline and junction disagree at one end, which may indicate a read error. This chain connects TRBV28 to TRBJ2-1, with TRBD2 as a possible D gene (5 bases). Germline CDR1 is MDHEN and CDR2 is SYDVKM. This CDR3 has 12 amino acids. The DNA for the CDR3 is TGTGCCAGCAGTCTATCCACTGGAGGTGCGATCTTC. This sequence encodes CASSLSTGGAIF.

The V and J genes are TRBV9 and TRBJ2-3, with TRBD2 identical over 10 bases. V gave up 3 bases and J gave up 2 bases; unmatched junction bases: 3. The germline V gene has CDR1 SGDLS and CDR2 YYNGEE. The CDR3 sequence is 15 residues long. The CDR3 region has the DNA TGTGCCAGCAGCGCTAGCGGGGGAACCACAGATACGCAGTATTTT. It codes for CASSASGGTTDTQYF.